The rows below give T cell receptor beta chains drawn from one sample of a study of blood T cell repertoires in COVID-19. Sequenced by immunoSEQ multiplex PCR; TCRdb stores in-frame clones only, minus some. Of some 16,000 clones in the sample, under 85% were seen once. The sequencing sample was made of peripheral blood. The origin of the receptors is a man aged 70-80 years with active or convalescent COVID-19. CDR3s include the opening cysteine and the closing phenylalanine or tryptophan. Each record gives: J gene, D gene, clone size, V gene, CDR3 DNA, CDR3 protein. D genes are given only for firm matches. The size of a clone is reported for some rows only, either as once, few or many, or as a class for expanded clones.

>TRBJ2-7|TRBD2|once|TRBV11-2
TGTGCCAGCAGCTTAGTTAGCGGGATCTCCTACGAGCAGTACTTC
CASSLVSGISYEQYF
>TRBJ1-1|TRBD1|NA|TRBV6-1
TGTGCCAGCAGTGAACAGGGGGCGGTCGGCACTGAAGCTTTCTTT
CASSEQGAVGTEAFF
>TRBJ2-1|NA|NA|TRBV30
TGTGCCTGGACCGGGGGCAGGGGGAGCAATGAGCAGTTCTTC
CAWTGGRGSNEQFF
>TRBJ1-5|NA|NA|TRBV3-1/TRBV3-2
TGTGCCAGCAGCCTGGACAGCGGCCAGCCCCAGCATTTT
CASSLDSGQPQHF
>TRBJ2-7|TRBD2|NA|TRBV29-1
TGCAGCGTTGGGACTAGCGGGAGCGGCGAGCAGTACTTC
CSVGTSGSGEQYF
>TRBJ2-4|NA|NA|TRBV5-1
TGCGCCAGCAGCTTGGGAATGGTCGGTGACATTCAGTACTTC
CASSLGMVGDIQYF
>TRBJ1-2|NA|NA|TRBV28
TGTGCCAGCAGTTTATTACAGGGACCGGGCTACACCTTC
CASSLLQGPGYTF
>TRBJ1-2|NA|NA|TRBV6-2/TRBV6-3
TGTGCCAGCAGTTACTCTGCGGGGGCCATCTATGGCTACACCTTC
CASSYSAGAIYGYTF
>TRBJ1-1|NA|NA|TRBV21-1
TGTGCCAGCAGATCAATGATAGCTACACATTCCACTGAAGCTTTCTTT
CASRSMIATHSTEAFF
>TRBJ2-7|NA|few|TRBV7-2
TGTGCCAGCAGCTCCCGGGACTCCTACGAGCAGTACTTC
CASSSRDSYEQYF
>TRBJ1-3|NA|NA|TRBV2
TGTGCCAGCAGTTACCAGGGGCTACGGTCTGGAAACACCATATATTTT
CASSYQGLRSGNTIYF
>TRBJ1-2|TRBD1|few|TRBV28
TGTGCCAGCAGGGGACAGAACTATGGCTACACCTTC
CASRGQNYGYTF
>TRBJ1-1|NA|once|TRBV6-5
TGTGCCAGCAGTTACTCCCCACAGGGACTGAACACTGAAGCTTTCTTT
CASSYSPQGLNTEAFF
>TRBJ1-6|TRBD1|NA|TRBV5-1
TGCGCCAGCAGCCCGGGACAGTATAATTCACCCCTCCACTTT
CASSPGQYNSPLHF
>TRBJ1-3|TRBD1|few|TRBV5-1
TGCGCCAGCAGCCCAACCGGGACAGGGTTCGGAAACACCATATATTTT
CASSPTGTGFGNTIYF
>TRBJ2-7|NA|NA|TRBV7-8
TGTGCCAGCAGCTTCCTAGGCGGTCCCCTCGGGGAGCAGTACTTC
CASSFLGGPLGEQYF
>TRBJ1-3|TRBD1|NA|TRBV11-1
TGTGCCAGCAGCCACGGGACAGGAACTGGAAACACCATATATTTT
CASSHGTGTGNTIYF
>TRBJ1-3|NA|once|TRBV10-3
TGTGCCCTCTCTGCCCAAACTTTTGGAAACACCATATATTTT
CALSAQTFGNTIYF